A single sample gave rise to the 23 T cell receptor beta chains below, sequenced in a study of blood T cell repertoires in COVID-19. The protocol was immunoSEQ multiplex PCR, while the TCRdb copy is restricted to in-frame clones and leaves out a portion. This table holds around 100,000 clones, more than 75% found once. Sequenced material: peripheral blood. These receptors were taken from a human donor in a cohort sampled during active COVID-19.

The chain carries TRBV28 and TRBJ1-1, with D unresolved. Germline V CDR1 and CDR2: MDHEN, SYDVKM. The V end lost 2 bases, the J end lost 5 bases, and 3 bases lay between the germline ends. The CDR3 length is 11 residues. The CDR3 DNA is TGTGCCAGCAGTTTAGCGACTGAAGCTTTCTTT. It encodes CASSLATEAFF.

The chain is built from TRBV28 and TRBJ2-1; TRBD2 agrees at 12 bases. The CDR3 contains 17 residues. J gave up 7 bases and V 5 bases, and 12 bases lay outside the gene matches. Per the germline V gene, CDR1 is MDHEN and CDR2 is SYDVKM. The CDR3 DNA sequence: TGTGCCAGCAGTCGAGAAGGACTAGCGGGGAGATTGAATGAGCAGTTCTTC. This encodes CASSREGLAGRLNEQFF.

The sample holds a few counts of this clone. The chain combines TRBV7-3 with TRBJ1-6; no firm D call. Between the trimmed V and J ends, which lost 2 bases and 7 bases, there was a span of 6 bases. Looked up from germline, CDR1 is SGHTA and CDR2 is FQGTGA. This CDR3 is built from 13 residues. The CDR3 sequence: CASSLLENSPLHF. As DNA, the CDR3 is TGTGCCAGCAGCTTATTGGAGAATTCACCCCTCCACTTT.

The V gene is TRBV6-1, the J gene TRBJ2-7; D gene uncertain. CDR3 length: 15 residues. Looked up from germline, CDR1 is MNHNS and CDR2 is SASEGT. The V end was cut by 1 base, the J end by 3 bases, with 13 bases between. The CDR3: CASSEGGHLIYEQYF. The CDR3 nucleotides read TGTGCCAGCAGTGAAGGTGGGCACCTAATCTACGAGCAGTACTTC.

In this sample, this clone turned up a few times. The J gene is TRBJ2-1, the V gene TRBV10-2; 11 positions agree with TRBD2. The CDR3 extends over 15 amino acids. Germline CDR1 reads WSHSY; CDR2 reads SAAADI. Trimming at V came to 4 bases and at J to 5 bases, leaving 4 bases not matched to a gene. CDR3 loop: CASSAGTSGHNEQFF. For the CDR3, the DNA is TGCGCCAGCAGTGCAGGGACTAGCGGTCACAATGAGCAGTTCTTC.

The gene calls are TRBV9 and TRBJ2-1; 7 positions match TRBD2. V dropped 0 bases and J dropped 2; count of bases not matched to a gene: 8. This CDR3 is built from 17 residues. Germline V gives CDR1 SGDLS, CDR2 YYNGEE. The CDR3 reads CASSVDGASGPYNEQFF. As DNA, the CDR3 is TGTGCCAGCAGCGTAGATGGAGCTAGCGGTCCCTACAATGAGCAGTTCTTC.

The V gene is TRBV5-1, the J gene TRBJ1-1, with TRBD1 matching 9 bases. Germline V lookup: CDR1 SGHRS, CDR2 YFSETQ. CDR3 length: 14 residues. The trim removed 2 bases at V and 9 bases at J, leaving 8 bases unmatched. As DNA, the CDR3 is TGCGCCAGCAGCTTTTCGGGACAGGGTGAACAAGCTTTCTTT. It specifies CASSFSGQGEQAFF.

The chain has TRBV11-2 and TRBJ2-5, with TRBD2 matching over 7 bases. Per germline, CDR1 SGHAT and CDR2 FQNNGV. This CDR3 has 13 residues. Trimming removed 6 bases from V and 4 bases from J; junction bases left unmatched: 5. The CDR3 region has the DNA TGTGCCAGCAGGCCTTCGGGGGGAGAGACCCAGTACTTC. Amino acids: CASRPSGGETQYF.

The gene calls are TRBV5-6 and TRBJ2-5; TRBD1 agrees at 7 bases. CDR1 and CDR2 from the germline V gene are SGHDT and YYEEEE. This CDR3 comprises 16 residues. With V trimmed by 4 bases and J by 2 bases, 11 bases remained unmatched. The CDR3 sequence is CASSRTGDSLQETQYF. The CDR3 DNA reads as TGTGCCAGCAGCCGGACCGGGGACAGTTTACAAGAGACCCAGTACTTC.

The chain has TRBV5-1 and TRBJ2-6, with D possibly being TRBD1 (6 bases). Germline assignment: CDR1 SGHRS and CDR2 YFSETQ. Trimming removed 0 bases from V and 0 bases from J, with 10 bases in between. This CDR3 is 17 amino acids long. CDR3 DNA sequence: TGCGCCAGCAGCTTGGTCGCACAGGGCTCTGGGGCCAACGTCCTGACTTTC. It yields the protein CASSLVAQGSGANVLTF. Full variable domain (remainder filled in from reference TRBV5-1 and TRBJ2-6): KAGVTQTPRYLIKTRGQQVTLSCSPISGHRSVSWYQQTPGQGLQFLFEYFSETQRNKGNFPGRFSGRQFSNSRSEMNVSTLELGDSALYLCASSLVAQGSGANVLTFGAGSRLTVL.

On this clone itself: Other DNA sequences in the same sample also yield this CDR3. The chain recombines TRBV6-5 with TRBJ2-7; 11 bases match TRBD2. Per the germline V gene, CDR1 is MNHEY and CDR2 is SVGAGI. The CDR3 spans 15 residues. Trimming took 6 bases from V and 6 from J; bases not matched to a gene: 10. This CDR3 is CASRSHSGGAGEQYF. The CDR3 nucleotides are TGTGCCAGCAGAAGCCATAGCGGGGGGGCGGGCGAGCAGTACTTC.

Regarding this clone: Additional DNA sequences in this sample encode the identical CDR3. The rearrangement links TRBV28 to TRBJ2-2; 14 bases line up with TRBD2. The V gene's germline CDR1 is MDHEN and CDR2 SYDVKM. This CDR3 has 17 amino acids. With V trimmed by 0 bases and J by 6 bases, 3 bases remained unmatched. The CDR3 region has the DNA TGTGCCAGCAGTTTATGGAGACTAGCGGGGGGGCCCGGGGAGCTGTTTTTT. Translation gives CASSLWRLAGGPGELFF. Complete variable domain (other parts from reference TRBV28 and TRBJ2-2): DVKVTQSSRYLVKRTGEKVFLECVQDMDHENMFWYRQDPGLGLRLIYFSYDVKMKEKGDIPEGYSVSREKKERFSLILESASTNQTSMYLCASSLWRLAGGPGELFFGEGSRLTVL.

This chain links TRBV12-3 or TRBV12-4 with TRBJ2-1, with 9 bases that match TRBD2. V shed 5 bases and J 15 bases; nucleotides not matched to a gene: 11. The CDR3 runs 13 residues. CDR3 bases: TGTGCCAGCAGTCTAGTGACTAGCGGCAGCCTGTTCTTC. Amino acids: CASSLVTSGSLFF.

V is TRBV11-2 and J is TRBJ1-1, with D possibly matching TRBD1 (6 bases). Germline lookup yields CDR1 SGHAT and CDR2 FQNNGV. The germline V and J ends were trimmed by 4 bases and 10 bases, with 16 bases remaining between them. There are 13 residues in the CDR3. The CDR3 protein is CASSYGGEGRAFF. Here the CDR3 DNA reads TGTGCCAGCAGCTATGGGGGCGAGGGTAGAGCTTTCTTT.

The chain joins TRBV30 to TRBJ2-2; possible D gene TRBD2, 5 bases. The germline V and J ends were trimmed by 0 bases and 4 bases, with 12 bases remaining between them. Per germline, CDR1 GTSNPN and CDR2 SVGIG (reference sequence). The CDR3 spans 15 residues. The CDR3 region is CAWSVMGVGTGELFF. The CDR3 DNA sequence: TGTGCCTGGAGTGTAATGGGAGTCGGCACCGGGGAGCTGTTTTTT.

V and J are TRBV14 and TRBJ1-6; unclear D gene. Trimming left V 2 bases short and J 7 bases short, with 12 bases between. In germline, CDR1 is SGHDN, CDR2 FVKESK. CDR3 size: 15 residues. CDR3 sequence (DNA): TGTGCCAGCAGCCAAAACACCGGGAGAAATTCACCCCTCCACTTT. This translates into CASSQNTGRNSPLHF.

CDR3: CASSLQGNTIYF. As DNA, the CDR3 is TGTGCCAGCAGCTTACAGGGAAACACCATATATTTT. The chain has TRBV7-2 and TRBJ1-3; unclear D gene. V was pared by 2 bases and J by 4 bases, with 3 bases between. CDR1 is SGHTA, CDR2 FQGNSA, per germline. CDR3 length equals 12 residues.

This chain links TRBV6-5 with TRBJ1-1, with D hard to call. Germline V gives CDR1 MNHEY, CDR2 SVGAGI. Trimming stripped 7 bases from V and 6 bases from J, with 9 bases between. CDR3 length: 11 amino acids. CDR3 nucleotides: TGTGCCAGCAAAAGTGGCCCTGAAGCTTTCTTT. Amino acids: CASKSGPEAFF.

This chain connects TRBV5-4 to TRBJ1-6, with 11 bases matching TRBD1. The V gene end was trimmed by 4 bases and the J gene end by 1 base; junction bases not matched to a gene: 10. The CDR3 length is 19 residues. From germline, CDR1 is SGHNT and CDR2 YYREEE (reference sequence). The DNA for the CDR3 is TGTGCCAGCAGCCTCGCAGGGACAGGGGGATTTTCCTATAATTCACCCCTCCACTTT. This encodes CASSLAGTGGFSYNSPLHF.

The chain employs TRBV11-2 and TRBJ2-5; 9 nucleotides line up with TRBD1. V was pared by 5 bases and J by 4 bases, with 5 bases of the junction left unmatched. Looked up from germline, CDR1 is SGHAT and CDR2 is FQNNGV. CDR3 length: 14 residues. CDR3: CASSPTGGGETQYF. In nucleotides, the CDR3 is TGTGCCAGCAGCCCGACAGGGGGAGGAGAGACCCAGTACTTC. Together with reference TRBV11-2 and TRBJ2-5, the CDR3 gives the full variable domain: EAGVAQSPRYKIIEKRQSVAFWCNPISGHATLYWYQQILGQGPKLLIQFQNNGVVDDSQLPKDRFSAERLKGVDSTLKIQPAKLEDSAVYLCASSPTGGGETQYFGPGTRLLVL.

The rearrangement uses TRBV3-1 (or the pseudogene TRBV3-2) and TRBJ1-1; the match to TRBD1 covers 7 bases. This CDR3 is 12 amino acids long. J lost 7 bases, V lost 2 bases, and 1 base had no gene match. Per germline, CDR1 LGHDT and CDR2 YNNKEL (reference sequence). The CDR3 DNA sequence: TGTGCCAGCAGCCAAACAGGGGATGAAGCTTTCTTT. This gives the protein CASSQTGDEAFF.

The rearrangement joins TRBV27 to TRBJ1-1, with D perhaps TRBD1 (6 bases). Trimming stripped 6 bases from V and 10 bases from J, with 18 bases between. Germline lookup yields CDR1 MNHEY and CDR2 SMNVEV (reference sequence). This CDR3 has 13 amino acids. In DNA form, the CDR3 reads TGTGCCAGCAGCCCCCAGGGGTCCGAGGGAGCTTTCTTT. Its translation is CASSPQGSEGAFF.

This clone was seen just once. The chain has TRBV6-1 and TRBJ2-7; D may be TRBD1 (6 bases). V was shortened by 2 bases and J by 2 bases, with 16 bases between the two germline ends. CDR3 length equals 16 residues. Per the germline V gene, CDR1 is MNHNS and CDR2 is SASEGT. The CDR3 is CASSEIMFQGTYEQYF. CDR3 bases: TGTGCCAGCAGTGAAATTATGTTCCAGGGGACCTACGAGCAGTACTTC.